A single sample gave rise to the 26 T cell receptor beta chains below, sequenced in a study of CXCR3-negative and CXCR3-positive naive CD8 T cells. UMI-labeled 5' RACE yielded the TRB cDNA libraries. TCRdb reprocessed the 5' RACE reads and keeps a single row for each CDR3 protein, giving no DNA. The listing contains tens of thousands of distinct CDR3 sequences. Their antigens remain unidentified. Study observations and caveats: Naive CXCR3-positive cells had TRB CDR3s more hydrophobic than those of CXCR3-negative naive cells.

Sequencing was done on a sample of naive CXCR3+ CD8+ T cells from blood. Noted subset: CD45RO-CCR7+CD27+CD95- naive CD8+ T cells expressing CXCR3 (TNR3+). These TCRs come from a human donor in good health. Some clones in this sample may be carry-over from other donors' samples.

The rearrangement joins TRBV5-5 to TRBJ2-7; the TCRdb call, TRBD1, lacks DNA for checking. Germline-derived CDR1 and CDR2 are SGHKS and YYEKEE (reference sequence). This CDR3 is built from 13 residues. CDR3 amino acids: CASTSWGVYEQYF.

The gene calls are TRBV10-3 and TRBJ1-1; the TRBD1 assignment by TCRdb is unverifiable without DNA. The CDR3 has 12 amino acids. From germline, CDR1 is ENHRY and CDR2 SYGVKD. This CDR3 is CAISTGDTEAFF.

This chain connects TRBV27 to TRBJ1-1. The CDR3 sequence is 13 residues long. Germline V gives CDR1 MNHEY, CDR2 SMNVEV (reference sequence). The CDR3 loop is CASSFGAGTEAFF.

The chain uses TRBV29-1 and TRBJ2-1; the TCRdb call, TRBD1, lacks DNA for checking. Germline CDR1 is SQVTM and CDR2 is ANQGSEA. The CDR3 has 13 amino acids. This CDR3 reads CSVALSTYNEQFF.

This chain joins TRBV28 and TRBJ2-7; TCRdb picks TRBD2, but there is no DNA to check that call. Germline V gives CDR1 MDHEN, CDR2 SYDVKM. The CDR3 has 12 amino acids. The CDR3: CASISGAYEQYF.

The gene calls are TRBV29-1 and TRBJ2-7; TCRdb selects TRBD2, and the lack of DNA leaves this call unchecked. Germline assignment: CDR1 SQVTM and CDR2 ANQGSEA. This CDR3 comprises 13 residues. CDR3 loop: CSVESGGDYEQYF.

The chain joins TRBV7-8 to TRBJ2-2; the D call of TRBD2 rests on TCRdb alone, since no DNA is present to check it. In germline, CDR1 is SGHVS, CDR2 FQNEAQ. The CDR3 is made up of 16 amino acids. CDR3 in amino acids: CASPGLAGVTTGELFF. The full variable domain, its missing parts supplied by reference TRBV7-8 and TRBJ2-2, is GAGVSQSPRYKVAKRGQDVALRCDPISGHVSLFWYQQALGQGPEFLTYFQNEAQLDKSGLPSDRFFAERPEGSVSTLKIQRTQQEDSAVYLCASPGLAGVTTGELFFGEGSRLTVL.

The chain has TRBV27 and TRBJ1-1. CDR3 length equals 13 residues. The germline CDR1 and CDR2 sequences are MNHEY and SMNVEV (reference sequence). The CDR3: CASSLQLNTEAFF.

The chain employs TRBV15 and TRBJ1-1. The CDR3 has 12 residues. Germline assignment: CDR1 LNHNV and CDR2 YYDKDF (reference sequence). The CDR3 loop is CATSVSGAEAFF.

The chain joins TRBV6-6 to TRBJ2-5; TCRdb reports TRBD2, a call that lacks DNA to check it against. CDR1 is MNHNY, CDR2 SVGAGI, per germline (reference sequence). The CDR3 is 14 amino acids. The CDR3 loop is CASSREGGPETQYF.

This chain uses TRBV4-3 with TRBJ2-1; TCRdb calls TRBD1, which cannot be checked without DNA. From germline, CDR1 is LGHNA and CDR2 YSLEER. This CDR3 comprises 17 residues. The CDR3 loop is CASSQEGVASPYNEQFF.

The CDR3 is CASSYSRSTDTQYF. The J gene is TRBJ2-3, the V gene TRBV6-5. From germline, CDR1 is MNHEY and CDR2 SVGAGI. This CDR3 is built from 14 residues.

This rearrangement joins TRBV4-1 to TRBJ1-5; absent DNA, TCRdb's TRBD1 call cannot be checked. Germline V CDR1 and CDR2: MGHRA, YSYEKL. This CDR3 is built from 14 residues. The CDR3 loop reads CASSQERSPLSQHF.

The V and J genes are TRBV6-5 and TRBJ2-7; as DNA is missing, the TRBD2 call by TCRdb cannot be tested. CDR3 length: 16 residues. Germline V gene data show CDR1 as MNHEY and CDR2 as SVGAGI. CDR3 loop: CASSYSGTSGVYEQYF.

The V and J genes are TRBV7-2 and TRBJ2-2. The CDR3 totals 13 residues. Per the germline V gene, CDR1 is SGHTA and CDR2 is FQGNSA. CDR3 sequence reads: CASSLAGPGELFF.

The gene calls are TRBV28 and TRBJ1-1. Looked up from germline, CDR1 is MDHEN and CDR2 is SYDVKM. The CDR3 runs 11 residues. CDR3 residues: CATTTPSEAFF.

The V and J genes are TRBV15 and TRBJ2-7; with no DNA, the TCRdb D assignment of TRBD1 cannot be verified. CDR1 is LNHNV and CDR2 is YYDKDF in the germline V gene (reference sequence). The CDR3 length is 16 residues. The CDR3 is CATSRDFADITYEQYF.

The rearrangement uses TRBV20-1 and TRBJ2-7; the TRBD2 assignment by TCRdb is unverifiable without DNA. Germline V gives CDR1 DFQATT, CDR2 SNEGSKA (reference sequence). The CDR3 consists of 14 residues. CDR3 sequence reads: CSARDSGEIYEQYF.

V and J are TRBV7-8 and TRBJ1-5. Germline V gene data show CDR1 as SGHVS and CDR2 as FQNEAQ. The length of the CDR3 is 13 residues. The CDR3 spells CAISDGVNQPQHF.

J is TRBJ2-3 and V is TRBV5-5. CDR1 SGHKS and CDR2 YYEKEE come from the germline V gene (reference sequence). The CDR3 covers 13 residues. The CDR3 here is CASDGVDTDTQYF.

V is TRBV28 and J is TRBJ1-1; TCRdb's assignment of TRBD1 cannot be checked, as there is no DNA. Germline V gives CDR1 MDHEN, CDR2 SYDVKM. The CDR3 totals 16 residues. The CDR3 here is CASNAPDLEGNTEAFF. The full variable domain, rest sourced from reference TRBV28 and TRBJ1-1, is DVKVTQSSRYLVKRTGEKVFLECVQDMDHENMFWYRQDPGLGLRLIYFSYDVKMKEKGDIPEGYSVSREKKERFSLILESASTNQTSMYLCASNAPDLEGNTEAFFGQGTRLTVV.

The chain is built from TRBV12-3 or TRBV12-4 and TRBJ2-7; TCRdb's D gene call, TRBD1, goes unchecked for lack of DNA. This CDR3 has 17 residues. This chain's CDR3 is CASSLSKGQATTYEQYF.

The gene calls are TRBV30 and TRBJ2-7. CDR3 size: 11 residues. Germline lookup yields CDR1 GTSNPN and CDR2 SVGIG (reference sequence). CDR3 protein: CAWSFSGEQYF.

This chain links TRBV7-8 with TRBJ2-5; without DNA, the TCRdb call of TRBD1 cannot be checked. This CDR3 has 15 amino acids. Per the germline V gene, CDR1 is SGHVS and CDR2 is FQNEAQ. CDR3 sequence reads: CASSPAGTPRETQYF.

The chain has TRBV10-3 and TRBJ2-5; TCRdb names TRBD1, which stays unverified in the absence of DNA. This CDR3 is built from 17 residues. Germline loops: CDR1 ENHRY, CDR2 SYGVKD. CDR3 residues: CAISESREIPPQETQYF.

This CDR3 reads CSVPGPRYGYTF. This chain connects TRBV29-1 to TRBJ1-2; lacking DNA, the TRBD1 call made by TCRdb goes unchecked. The CDR3 has 12 residues. Looked up from germline, CDR1 is SQVTM and CDR2 is ANQGSEA.